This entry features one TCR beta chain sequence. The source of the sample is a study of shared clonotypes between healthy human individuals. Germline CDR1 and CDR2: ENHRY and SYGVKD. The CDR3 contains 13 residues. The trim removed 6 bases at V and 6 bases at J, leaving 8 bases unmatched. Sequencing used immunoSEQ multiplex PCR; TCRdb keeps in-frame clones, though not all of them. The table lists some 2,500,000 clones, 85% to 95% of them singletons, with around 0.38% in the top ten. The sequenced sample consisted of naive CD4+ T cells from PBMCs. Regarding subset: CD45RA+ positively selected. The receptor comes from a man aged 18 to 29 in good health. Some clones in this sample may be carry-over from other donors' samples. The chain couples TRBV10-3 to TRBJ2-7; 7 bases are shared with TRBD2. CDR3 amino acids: CAISGGSLSEQYF. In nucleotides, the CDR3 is TGTGCCATCAGCGGCGGGAGTCTTTCCGAGCAGTACTTC.